The clone carrying this TCR beta chain has only one observation. Assay used: immunoSEQ multiplex PCR; TCRdb lists only in-frame clones, some missing. The sample includes tens of thousands of clones, over 75% of them seen just once. The source of the sample is a study of blood T cell repertoires in COVID-19. The CDR3 runs 16 residues. V lost 5 bases and J lost 0, with 14 bases in between. Germline CDR1 MNHEY, CDR2 SVGEGT. The chain employs TRBV6-2 or TRBV6-3 and TRBJ2-1; a weak D match, TRBD2 (6 bases). This clonotype originated in a man aged 65-85 years with acute or convalescent COVID-19. Source material: peripheral blood. DNA for the CDR3: TGTGCCAGCAGTGGGCAGCGGGTAATCTCCTACAATGAGCAGTTCTTC. It codes for CASSGQRVISYNEQFF.